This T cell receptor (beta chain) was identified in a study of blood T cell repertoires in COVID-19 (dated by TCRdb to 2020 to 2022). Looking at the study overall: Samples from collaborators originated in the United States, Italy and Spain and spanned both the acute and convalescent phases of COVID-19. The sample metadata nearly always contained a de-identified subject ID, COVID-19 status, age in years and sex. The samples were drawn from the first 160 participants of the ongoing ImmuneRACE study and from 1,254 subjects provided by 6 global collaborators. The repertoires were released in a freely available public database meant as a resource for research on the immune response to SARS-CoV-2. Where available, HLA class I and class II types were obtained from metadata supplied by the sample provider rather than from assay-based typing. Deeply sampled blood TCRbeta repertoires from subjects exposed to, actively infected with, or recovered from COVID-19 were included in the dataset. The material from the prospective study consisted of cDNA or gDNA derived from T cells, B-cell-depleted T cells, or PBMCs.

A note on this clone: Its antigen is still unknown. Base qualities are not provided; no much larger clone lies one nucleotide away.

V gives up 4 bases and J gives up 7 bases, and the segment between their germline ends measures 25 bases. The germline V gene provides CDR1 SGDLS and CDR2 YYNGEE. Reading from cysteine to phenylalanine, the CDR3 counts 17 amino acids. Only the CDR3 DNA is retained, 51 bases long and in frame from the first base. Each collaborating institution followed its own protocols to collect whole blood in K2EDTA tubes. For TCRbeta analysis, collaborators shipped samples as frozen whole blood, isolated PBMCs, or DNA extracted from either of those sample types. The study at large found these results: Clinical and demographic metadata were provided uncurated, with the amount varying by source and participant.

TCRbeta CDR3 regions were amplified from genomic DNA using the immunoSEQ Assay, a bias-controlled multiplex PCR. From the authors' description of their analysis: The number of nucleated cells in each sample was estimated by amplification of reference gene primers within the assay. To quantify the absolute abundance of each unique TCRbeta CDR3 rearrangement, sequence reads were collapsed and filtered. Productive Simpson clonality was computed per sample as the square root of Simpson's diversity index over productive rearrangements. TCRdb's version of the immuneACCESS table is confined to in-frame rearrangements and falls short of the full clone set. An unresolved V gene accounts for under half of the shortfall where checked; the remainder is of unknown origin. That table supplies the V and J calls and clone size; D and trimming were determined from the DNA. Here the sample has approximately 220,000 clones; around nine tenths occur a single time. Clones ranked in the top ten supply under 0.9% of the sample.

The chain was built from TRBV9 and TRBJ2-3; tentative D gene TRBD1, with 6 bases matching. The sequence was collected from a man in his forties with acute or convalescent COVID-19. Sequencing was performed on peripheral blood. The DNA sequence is TGTGCCAGCAGCCCTCATTACAAACAGGGCCGAATTTATACGCAGTATTTT. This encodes CASSPHYKQGRIYTQYF. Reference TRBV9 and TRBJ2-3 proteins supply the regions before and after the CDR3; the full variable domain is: DSGVTQTPKHLITATGQRVTLRCSPRSGDLSVYWYQQSLDQGLQFLIQYYNGEERAKGNILERFSAQQFPDLHSELNLSSLELGDSALYFCASSPHYKQGRIYTQYFGPGTRLTVL.